This T cell receptor beta chain was captured by sequencing in a study of HIV-infected patients and healthy controls. This clonotype was counted ten times or more. Between the trimmed V and J ends, which lost 5 bases and 4 bases, there was a span of 14 bases. The germline V gene has CDR1 SGHAT and CDR2 FQNNGV. The CDR3 spans 14 residues. TCRdb reprocessed the 5' RACE reads via MiXCR and lists one record per CDR3 protein. Among more than 60,000 distinct CDR3 sequences listed, under 25% were seen once. The TCR comes from a human donor in good health. V usage is TRBV11-2 and J usage is TRBJ2-5, with D possibly being TRBD1 or TRBD2 (6 bases each). The sample consisted of CD4+ T cells from blood. The CDR3 DNA sequence: TGTGCCAGCAGCACGGACCGGGGGCGAGAGACCCAGTACTTC. It specifies CASSTDRGRETQYF.